This T cell receptor (beta chain) was sequenced during a study of shared clonotypes between healthy human individuals. This table comes from immunoSEQ multiplex PCR, and its TCRdb copy is limited to in-frame clones, with some not included. The table records some 2.4 million clones, 80% to 95% of them present only once. As regards this clone: This sample also contains other DNA sequences that code for the same CDR3.

The sequencing sample was made of naive CD4+ T cells from PBMCs. The sample's subset: CD45RA+ positively selected. This TCR came from a man younger than 35 in good health. Some clones in this sample may be carry-over from other donors' samples.

The CDR3 region has the DNA TGTGCCAGCAGGCCTACAGGGGGGGAGACCCAGTACTTC. Amino acids: CASRPTGGETQYF. This sequence joins TRBV2 and TRBJ2-5, with 8 nucleotides matching TRBD1. J lost 5 bases, V lost 6 bases, and 5 bases had no gene match. Per germline, CDR1 SNHLY and CDR2 FYNNEI. The CDR3 is 13 residues long.